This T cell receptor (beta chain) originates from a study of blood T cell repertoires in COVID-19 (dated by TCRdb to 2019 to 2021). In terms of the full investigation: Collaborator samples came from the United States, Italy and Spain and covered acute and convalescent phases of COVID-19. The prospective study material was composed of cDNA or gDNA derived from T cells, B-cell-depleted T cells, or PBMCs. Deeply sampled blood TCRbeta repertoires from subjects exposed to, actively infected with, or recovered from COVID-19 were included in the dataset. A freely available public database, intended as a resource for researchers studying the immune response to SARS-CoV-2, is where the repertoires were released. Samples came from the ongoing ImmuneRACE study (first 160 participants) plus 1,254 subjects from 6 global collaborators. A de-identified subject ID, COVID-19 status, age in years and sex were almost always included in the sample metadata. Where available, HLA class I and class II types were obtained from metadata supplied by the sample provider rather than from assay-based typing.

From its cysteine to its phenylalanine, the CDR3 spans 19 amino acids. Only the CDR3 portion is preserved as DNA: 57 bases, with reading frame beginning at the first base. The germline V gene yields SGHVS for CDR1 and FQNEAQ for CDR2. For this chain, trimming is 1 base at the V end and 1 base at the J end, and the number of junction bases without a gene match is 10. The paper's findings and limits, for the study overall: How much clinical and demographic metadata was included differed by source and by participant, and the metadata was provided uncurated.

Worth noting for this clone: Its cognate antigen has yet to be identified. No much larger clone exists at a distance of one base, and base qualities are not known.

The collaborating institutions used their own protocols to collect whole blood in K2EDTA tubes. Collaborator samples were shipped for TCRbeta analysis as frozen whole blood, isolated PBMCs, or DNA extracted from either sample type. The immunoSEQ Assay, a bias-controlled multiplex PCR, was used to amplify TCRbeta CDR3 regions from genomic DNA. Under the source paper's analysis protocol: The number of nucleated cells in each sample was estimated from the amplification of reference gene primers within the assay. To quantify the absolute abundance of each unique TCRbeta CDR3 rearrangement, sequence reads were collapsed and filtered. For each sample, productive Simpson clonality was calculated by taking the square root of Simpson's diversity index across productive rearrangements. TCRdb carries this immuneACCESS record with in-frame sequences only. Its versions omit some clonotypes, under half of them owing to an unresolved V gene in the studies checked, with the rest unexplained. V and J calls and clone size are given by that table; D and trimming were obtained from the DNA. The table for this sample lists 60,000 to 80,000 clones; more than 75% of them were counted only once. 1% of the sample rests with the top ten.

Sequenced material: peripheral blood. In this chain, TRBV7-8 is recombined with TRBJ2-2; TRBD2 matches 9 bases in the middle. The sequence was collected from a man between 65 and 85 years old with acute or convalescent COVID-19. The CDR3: CASSLVLGLAGKNTGELFF. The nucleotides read TGTGCCAGCAGCTTAGTATTAGGGCTAGCGGGGAAGAACACCGGGGAGCTGTTTTTT.